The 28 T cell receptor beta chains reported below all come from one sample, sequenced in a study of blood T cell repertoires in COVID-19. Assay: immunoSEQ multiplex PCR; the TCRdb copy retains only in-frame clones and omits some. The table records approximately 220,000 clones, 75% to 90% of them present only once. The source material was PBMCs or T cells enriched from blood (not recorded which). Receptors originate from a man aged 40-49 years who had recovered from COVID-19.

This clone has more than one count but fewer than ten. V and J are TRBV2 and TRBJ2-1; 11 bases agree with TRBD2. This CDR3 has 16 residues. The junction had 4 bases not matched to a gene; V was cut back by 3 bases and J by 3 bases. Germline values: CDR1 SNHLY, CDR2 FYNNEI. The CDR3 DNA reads TGTGCCAGCAGTGATCTTCTAGCGGGAGGCTACAATGAGCAGTTCTTC. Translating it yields CASSDLLAGGYNEQFF. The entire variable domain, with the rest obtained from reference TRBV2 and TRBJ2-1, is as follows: EPEVTQTPSHQVTQMGQEVILRCVPISNHLYFYWYRQILGQKVEFLVSFYNNEISEKSEIFDDQFSVERPDGSNFTLKIRSTKLEDSAMYFCASSDLLAGGYNEQFFGPGTRLTVL.

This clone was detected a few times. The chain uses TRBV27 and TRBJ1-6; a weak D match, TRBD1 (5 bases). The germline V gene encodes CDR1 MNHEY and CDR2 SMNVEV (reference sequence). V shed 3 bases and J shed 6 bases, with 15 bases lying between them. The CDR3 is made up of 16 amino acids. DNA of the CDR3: TGTGCCAGCAGTTTTCGGGTGGGGCCGACTAATTCACCCCTCCACTTT. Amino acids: CASSFRVGPTNSPLHF.

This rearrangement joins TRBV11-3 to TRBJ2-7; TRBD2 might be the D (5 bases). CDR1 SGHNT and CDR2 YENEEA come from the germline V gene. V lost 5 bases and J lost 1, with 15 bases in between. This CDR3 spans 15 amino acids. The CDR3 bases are TGTGCCAGCAGCACCGGGGAACACGTGTCCTACGAGCAGTACTTC. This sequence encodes CASSTGEHVSYEQYF.

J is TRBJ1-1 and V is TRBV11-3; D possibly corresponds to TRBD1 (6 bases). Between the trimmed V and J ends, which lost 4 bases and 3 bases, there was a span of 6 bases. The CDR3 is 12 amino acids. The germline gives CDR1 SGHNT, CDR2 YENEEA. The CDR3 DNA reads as TGTGCCAGCAGCTACAGGGACACTGAAGCTTTCTTT. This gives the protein CASSYRDTEAFF.

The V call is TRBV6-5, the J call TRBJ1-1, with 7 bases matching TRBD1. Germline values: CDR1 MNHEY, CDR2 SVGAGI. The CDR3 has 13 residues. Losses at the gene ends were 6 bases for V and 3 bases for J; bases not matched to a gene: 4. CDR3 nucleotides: TGTGCCAGCAGATCAGGGGGGTACACTGAAGCTTTCTTT. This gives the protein CASRSGGYTEAFF.

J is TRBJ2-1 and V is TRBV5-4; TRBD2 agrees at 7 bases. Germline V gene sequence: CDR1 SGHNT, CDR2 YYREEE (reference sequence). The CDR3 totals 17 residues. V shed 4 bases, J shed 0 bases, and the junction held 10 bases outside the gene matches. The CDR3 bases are TGTGCCAGCAGCAGATCTGGGGGAGGGATCTCCTACAATGAGCAGTTCTTC. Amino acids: CASSRSGGGISYNEQFF.

The CDR3 region is CASSKGPGTGGQETQYF. CDR3 DNA: TGTGCCAGCAGCAAGGGGCCCGGGACAGGGGGACAAGAGACCCAGTACTTC. The V gene is TRBV21-1, the J gene TRBJ2-5; the table assigns TRBD1, which was not confirmed against the DNA. TRBV21-1 is designated a pseudogene. This CDR3 spans 17 amino acids.

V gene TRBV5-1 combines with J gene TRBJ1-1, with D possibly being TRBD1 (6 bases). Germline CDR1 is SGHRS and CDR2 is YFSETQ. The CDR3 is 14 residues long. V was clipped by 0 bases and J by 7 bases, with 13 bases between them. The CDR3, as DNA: TGCGCCAGCAGCTTGGCGCAGGGGATCGGTGAAGCTTTCTTT. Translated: CASSLAQGIGEAFF.

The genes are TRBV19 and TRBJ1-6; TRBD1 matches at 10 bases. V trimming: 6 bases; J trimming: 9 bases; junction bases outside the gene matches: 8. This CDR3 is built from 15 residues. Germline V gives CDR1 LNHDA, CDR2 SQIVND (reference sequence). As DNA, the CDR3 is TGTGCCAGTAGCCCCGGGACAGGGGTTGCTTCACCCCTCCACTTT. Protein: CASSPGTGVASPLHF.

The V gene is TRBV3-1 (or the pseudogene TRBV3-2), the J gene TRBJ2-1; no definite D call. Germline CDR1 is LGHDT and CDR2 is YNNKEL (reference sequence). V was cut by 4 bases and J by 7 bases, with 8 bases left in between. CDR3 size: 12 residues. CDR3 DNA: TGTGCCAGCAGCCCGACCAGGAATGAGCAGTTCTTC. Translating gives CASSPTRNEQFF.

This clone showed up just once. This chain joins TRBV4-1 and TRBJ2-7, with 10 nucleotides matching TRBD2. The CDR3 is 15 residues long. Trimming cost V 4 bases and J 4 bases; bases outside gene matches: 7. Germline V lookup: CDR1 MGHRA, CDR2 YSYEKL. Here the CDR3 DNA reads TGCGCCAGCAGCCTGGGGACTAGCGAGATATACGAGCAGTACTTC. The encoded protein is CASSLGTSEIYEQYF.

CDR3 loop: CASSQGQEGTEAFF. The CDR3 nucleotides are TGTGCCAGCTCTCAAGGGCAGGAGGGGACTGAAGCTTTCTTT. The chain combines TRBV18 with TRBJ1-1, with D possibly being TRBD1 (5 bases). The V gene lost 6 bases and the J gene lost 5 bases, with 16 bases spanning the gap. The CDR3 loop spans 14 amino acids. Germline V gene data show CDR1 as KGHSH and CDR2 as LQKENI. The variable domain in full, with the rest retrieved from reference TRBV18 and TRBJ1-1, is NAGVMQNPRHLVRRRGQEARLRCSPMKGHSHVYWYRQLPEEGLKFMVYLQKENIIDESGMPKERFSAEFPKEGPSILRIQQVVRGDSAAYFCASSQGQEGTEAFFGQGTRLTVV.

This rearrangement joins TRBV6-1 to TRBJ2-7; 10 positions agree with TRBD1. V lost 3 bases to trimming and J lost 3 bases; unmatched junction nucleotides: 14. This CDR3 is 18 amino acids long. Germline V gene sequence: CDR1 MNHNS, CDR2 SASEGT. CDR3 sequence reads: CASSDSVTGTGDFYEQYF. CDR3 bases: TGTGCCAGCAGTGATAGTGTTACCGGGACAGGGGACTTCTACGAGCAGTACTTC.

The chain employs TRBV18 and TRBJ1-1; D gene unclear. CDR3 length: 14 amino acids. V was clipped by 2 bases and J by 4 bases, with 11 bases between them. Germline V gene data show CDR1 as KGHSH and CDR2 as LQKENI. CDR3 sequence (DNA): TGTGCCAGCTCACCAGCGGGTAGCGGCACTGAAGCTTTCTTT. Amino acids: CASSPAGSGTEAFF.

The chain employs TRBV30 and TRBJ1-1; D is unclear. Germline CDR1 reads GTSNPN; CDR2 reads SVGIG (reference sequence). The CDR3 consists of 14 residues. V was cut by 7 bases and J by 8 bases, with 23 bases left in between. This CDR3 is CASDGGSPVVEAFF. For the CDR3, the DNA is TGTGCCTCGGACGGAGGCAGCCCGGTGGTAGAAGCTTTCTTT.

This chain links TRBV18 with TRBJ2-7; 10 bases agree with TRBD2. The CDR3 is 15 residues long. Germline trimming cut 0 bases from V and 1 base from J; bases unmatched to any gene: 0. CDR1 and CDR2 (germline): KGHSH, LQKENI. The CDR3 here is CASSPPSGGSYEQYF. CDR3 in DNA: TGTGCCAGCTCACCACCTAGCGGGGGGTCCTACGAGCAGTACTTC.

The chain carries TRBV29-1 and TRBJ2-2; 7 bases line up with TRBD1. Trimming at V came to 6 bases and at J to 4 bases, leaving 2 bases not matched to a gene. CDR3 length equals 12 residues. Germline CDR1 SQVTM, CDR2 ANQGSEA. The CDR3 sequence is CSVNRGTGELFF. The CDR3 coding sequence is TGCAGCGTCAACAGGGGCACCGGGGAGCTGTTTTTT.

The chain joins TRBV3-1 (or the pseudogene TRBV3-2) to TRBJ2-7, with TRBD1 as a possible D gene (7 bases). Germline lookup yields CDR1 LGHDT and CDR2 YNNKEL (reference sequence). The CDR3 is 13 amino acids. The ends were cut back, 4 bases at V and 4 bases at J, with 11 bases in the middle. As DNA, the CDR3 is TGTGCCAGCAGCCGCAGGGGGGCATACGAGCAGTACTTC. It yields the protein CASSRRGAYEQYF.

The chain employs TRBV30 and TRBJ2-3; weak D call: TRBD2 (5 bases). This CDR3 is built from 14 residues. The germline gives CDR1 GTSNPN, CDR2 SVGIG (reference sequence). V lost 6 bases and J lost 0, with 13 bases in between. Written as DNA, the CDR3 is TGTGCCTGCGCATCGGGGTCTAGCACAGATACGCAGTATTTT. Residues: CACASGSSTDTQYF.

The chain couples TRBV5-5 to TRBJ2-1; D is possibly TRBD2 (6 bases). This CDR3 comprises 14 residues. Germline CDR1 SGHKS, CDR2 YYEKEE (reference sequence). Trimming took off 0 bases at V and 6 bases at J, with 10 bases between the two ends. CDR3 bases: TGTGCCAGCAGCTTGGATACTAGCTTCAATGAGCAGTTCTTC. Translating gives CASSLDTSFNEQFF.

CDR3 coding DNA: TGTGCCAGTAGTAGCCGACAGGGGAGGGTCACTGAAGCTTTCTTT. This codes for CASSSRQGRVTEAFF. V gene TRBV19 combines with J gene TRBJ1-1; 8 nucleotides agree with TRBD1. Per germline, CDR1 LNHDA and CDR2 SQIVND (reference sequence). J lost 4 bases, V lost 4 bases, and 8 bases had no gene match. The CDR3 consists of 15 residues.

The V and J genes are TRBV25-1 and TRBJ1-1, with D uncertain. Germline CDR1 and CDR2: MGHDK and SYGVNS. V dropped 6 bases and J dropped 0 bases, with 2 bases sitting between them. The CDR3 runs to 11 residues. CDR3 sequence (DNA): TGTGCCAGCAGCGTGAACACTGAAGCTTTCTTT. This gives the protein CASSVNTEAFF.

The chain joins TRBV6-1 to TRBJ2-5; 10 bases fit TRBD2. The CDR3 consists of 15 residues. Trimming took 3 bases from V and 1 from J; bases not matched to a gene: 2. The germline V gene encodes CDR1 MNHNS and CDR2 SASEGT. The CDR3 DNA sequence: TGTGCCAGCAGTGACCTAGCGGGAGCCCAAGAGACCCAGTACTTC. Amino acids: CASSDLAGAQETQYF.

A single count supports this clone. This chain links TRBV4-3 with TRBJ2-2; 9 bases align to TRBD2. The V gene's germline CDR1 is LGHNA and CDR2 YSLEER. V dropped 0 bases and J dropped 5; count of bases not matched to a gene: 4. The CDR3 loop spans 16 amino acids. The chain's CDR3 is CASSQEASGNTGELFF. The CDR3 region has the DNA TGCGCCAGCAGCCAAGAGGCTAGCGGGAATACCGGGGAGCTGTTTTTT.

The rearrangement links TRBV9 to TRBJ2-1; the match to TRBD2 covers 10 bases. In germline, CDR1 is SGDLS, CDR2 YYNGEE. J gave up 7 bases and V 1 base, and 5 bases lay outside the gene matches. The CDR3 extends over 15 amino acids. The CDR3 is CASSVTSGVGNEQFF. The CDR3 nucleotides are TGTGCCAGCAGCGTAACTAGCGGGGTGGGAAATGAGCAGTTCTTC.

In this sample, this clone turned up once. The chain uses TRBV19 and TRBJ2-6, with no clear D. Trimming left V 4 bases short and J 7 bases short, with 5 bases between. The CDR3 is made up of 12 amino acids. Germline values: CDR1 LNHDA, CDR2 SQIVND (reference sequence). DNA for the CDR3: TGTGCCAGTAGTAACTTCGCCAACGTCCTGACTTTC. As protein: CASSNFANVLTF.

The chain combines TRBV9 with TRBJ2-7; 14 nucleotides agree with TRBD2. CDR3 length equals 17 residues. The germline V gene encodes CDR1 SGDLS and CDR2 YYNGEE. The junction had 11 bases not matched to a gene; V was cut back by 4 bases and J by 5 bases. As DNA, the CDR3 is TGTGCCAGCAGCCCACAACCGACTAGCGGGAGGGGCAACGAGCAGTACTTC. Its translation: CASSPQPTSGRGNEQYF.

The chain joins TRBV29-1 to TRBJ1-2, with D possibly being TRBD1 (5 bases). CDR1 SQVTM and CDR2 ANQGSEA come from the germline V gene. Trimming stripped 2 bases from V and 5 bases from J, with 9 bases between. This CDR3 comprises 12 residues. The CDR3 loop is CSVENDSYGYTF. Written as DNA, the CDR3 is TGCAGCGTTGAAAACGACAGTTATGGCTACACCTTC.